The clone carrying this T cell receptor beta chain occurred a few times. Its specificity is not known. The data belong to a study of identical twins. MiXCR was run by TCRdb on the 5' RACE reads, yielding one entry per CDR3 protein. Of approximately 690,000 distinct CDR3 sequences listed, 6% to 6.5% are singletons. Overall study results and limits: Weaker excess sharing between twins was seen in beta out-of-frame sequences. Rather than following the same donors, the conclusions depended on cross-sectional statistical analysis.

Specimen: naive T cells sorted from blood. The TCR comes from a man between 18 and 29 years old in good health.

CDR3 loop: CASSQTATREGETQYF. The CDR3 nucleotides are TGTGCCAGCAGCCAAACGGCCACAAGGGAAGGGGAGACCCAGTACTTC. This chain uses TRBV3-1 with TRBJ2-5; D gene uncertain. Deletions cut 2 bases from V and 5 bases from J, with 18 bases between. The germline V gene has CDR1 LGHDT and CDR2 YNNKEL (reference sequence). This CDR3 region has 16 residues.